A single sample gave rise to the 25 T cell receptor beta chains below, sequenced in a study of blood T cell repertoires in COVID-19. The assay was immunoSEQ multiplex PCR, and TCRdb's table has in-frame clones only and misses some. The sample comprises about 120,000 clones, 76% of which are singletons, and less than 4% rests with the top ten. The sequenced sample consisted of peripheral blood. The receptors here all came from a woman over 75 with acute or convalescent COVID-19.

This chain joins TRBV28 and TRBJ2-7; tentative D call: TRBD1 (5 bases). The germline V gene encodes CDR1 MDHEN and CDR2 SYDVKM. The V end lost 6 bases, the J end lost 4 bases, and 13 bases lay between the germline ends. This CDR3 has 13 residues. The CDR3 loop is CASRLTGLYEQYF. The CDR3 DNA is TGTGCCAGCAGGCTAACAGGCCTTTACGAGCAGTACTTC.

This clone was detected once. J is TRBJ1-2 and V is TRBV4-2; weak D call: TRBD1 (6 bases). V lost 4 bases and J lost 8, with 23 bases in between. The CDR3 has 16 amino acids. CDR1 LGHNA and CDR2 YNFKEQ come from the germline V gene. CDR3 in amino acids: CASSRSDFRTALGYTF. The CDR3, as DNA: TGTGCCAGCAGCCGATCAGACTTTAGGACAGCGCTGGGCTACACCTTC.

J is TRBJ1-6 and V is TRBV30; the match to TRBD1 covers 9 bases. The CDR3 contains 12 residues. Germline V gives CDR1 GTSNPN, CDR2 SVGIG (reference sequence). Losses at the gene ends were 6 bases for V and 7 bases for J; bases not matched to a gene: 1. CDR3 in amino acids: CACDRGNSPLHF. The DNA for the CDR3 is TGTGCCTGTGACAGGGGGAATTCACCCCTCCACTTT.

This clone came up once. CDR3 residues: CAIPGNEQFF. As DNA, the CDR3 is TGTGCCATACCGGGCAATGAGCAGTTCTTC. The chain couples TRBV10-3 to TRBJ2-1; no clear D. CDR3 length equals 10 residues. V lost 9 bases, J lost 6 bases, and 6 bases lay in between. Germline V gene lookup returns CDR1 ENHRY and CDR2 SYGVKD.

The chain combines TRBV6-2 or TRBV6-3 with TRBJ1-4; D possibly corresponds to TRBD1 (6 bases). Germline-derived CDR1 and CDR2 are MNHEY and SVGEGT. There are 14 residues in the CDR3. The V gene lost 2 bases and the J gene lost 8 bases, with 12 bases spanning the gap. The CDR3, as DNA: TGTGCCAGCAGTTACCCGGGACACGGAGAAAAACTGTTTTTT. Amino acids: CASSYPGHGEKLFF.

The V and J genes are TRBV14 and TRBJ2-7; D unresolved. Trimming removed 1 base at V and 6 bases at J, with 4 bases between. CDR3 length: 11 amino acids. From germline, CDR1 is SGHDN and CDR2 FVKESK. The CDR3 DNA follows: TGTGCCAGCAGCCAAGTGCGCGAGCAGTACTTC. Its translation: CASSQVREQYF.

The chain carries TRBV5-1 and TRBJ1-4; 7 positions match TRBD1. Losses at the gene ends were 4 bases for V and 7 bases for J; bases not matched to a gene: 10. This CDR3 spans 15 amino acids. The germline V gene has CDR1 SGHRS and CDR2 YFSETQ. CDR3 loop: CASSRETGSAEKLFF. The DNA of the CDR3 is TGCGCCAGCAGCCGGGAGACAGGGTCGGCTGAAAAACTGTTTTTT. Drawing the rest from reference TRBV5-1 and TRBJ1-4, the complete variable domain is KAGVTQTPRYLIKTRGQQVTLSCSPISGHRSVSWYQQTPGQGLQFLFEYFSETQRNKGNFPGRFSGRQFSNSRSEMNVSTLELGDSALYLCASSRETGSAEKLFFGSGTQLSVL.

The CDR3 loop reads CASSPGTSGNNEQFF. The DNA for the CDR3 is TGTGCCAGCAGCCCCGGGACTAGCGGGAACAATGAGCAGTTCTTC. This chain connects TRBV7-7 to TRBJ2-1, with 13 nucleotides matching TRBD2. CDR1 is SSHAT and CDR2 is FNYEAQ in the germline V gene (reference sequence). After removal of 5 bases from V and 5 bases from J, the junction contained 3 bases not matched to a gene. The length of the CDR3 is 15 residues. Full variable domain (rest looked up from reference TRBV7-7 and TRBJ2-1): GAGVSQSPRYKVTKRGQDVTLRCDPISSHATLYWYQQALGQGPEFLTYFNYEAQPDKSGLPSDRFSAERPEGSISTLTIQRTEQRDSAMYRCASSPGTSGNNEQFFGPGTRLTVL.

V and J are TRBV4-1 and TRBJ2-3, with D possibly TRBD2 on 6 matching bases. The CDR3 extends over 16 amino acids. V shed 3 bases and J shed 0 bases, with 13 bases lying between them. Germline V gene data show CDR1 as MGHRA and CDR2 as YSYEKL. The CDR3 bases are TGCGCCAGCAGCCAGGAGCTTGGAGGGAGCACAGATACGCAGTATTTT. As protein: CASSQELGGSTDTQYF.

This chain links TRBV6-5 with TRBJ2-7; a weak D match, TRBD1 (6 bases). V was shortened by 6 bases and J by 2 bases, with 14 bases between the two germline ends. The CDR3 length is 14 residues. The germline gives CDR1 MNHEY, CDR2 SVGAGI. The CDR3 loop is CASSRGPNTYEQYF. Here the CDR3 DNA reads TGTGCCAGCAGCAGGGGACCCAATACCTACGAGCAGTACTTC.

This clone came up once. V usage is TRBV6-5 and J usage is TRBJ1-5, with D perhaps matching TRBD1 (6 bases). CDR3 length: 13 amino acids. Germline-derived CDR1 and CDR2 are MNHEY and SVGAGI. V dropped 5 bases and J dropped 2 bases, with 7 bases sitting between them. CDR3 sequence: CASSNRGNQPQHF. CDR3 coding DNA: TGTGCCAGCAGTAACAGGGGCAATCAGCCCCAGCATTTT.

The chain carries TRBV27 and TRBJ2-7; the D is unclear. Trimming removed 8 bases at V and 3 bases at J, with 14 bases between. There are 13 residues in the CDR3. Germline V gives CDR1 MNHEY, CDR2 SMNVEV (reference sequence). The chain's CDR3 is CASRLHDGYEQYF. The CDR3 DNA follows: TGTGCCAGCCGGTTGCATGATGGCTACGAGCAGTACTTC.

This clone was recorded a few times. CDR3 residues: CASSVEAFGETQYF. The CDR3 DNA is TGTGCCAGCAGCGTAGAAGCGTTCGGAGAGACCCAGTACTTC. The rearrangement links TRBV9 to TRBJ2-5; D is unresolved. The germline gives CDR1 SGDLS, CDR2 YYNGEE. There are 14 residues in the CDR3. Trimming took off 0 bases at V and 4 bases at J, with 10 bases between the two ends.

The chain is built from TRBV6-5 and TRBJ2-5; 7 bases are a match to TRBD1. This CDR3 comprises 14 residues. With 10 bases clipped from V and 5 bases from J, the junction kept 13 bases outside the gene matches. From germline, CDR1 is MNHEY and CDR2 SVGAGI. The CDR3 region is CATAGTGAGETQYF. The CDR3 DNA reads TGTGCCACCGCAGGTACAGGGGCAGGGGAGACCCAGTACTTC.

CDR3: CASSLTGTYNEQFF. The CDR3 DNA reads TGTGCCAGCTCCCTTACAGGGACCTACAATGAGCAGTTCTTC. The chain joins TRBV18 to TRBJ2-1; possible D gene TRBD1, 6 bases. This CDR3 contains 14 residues. V was trimmed by 6 bases and J by 2 bases, leaving 11 bases between them. Germline assignment: CDR1 KGHSH and CDR2 LQKENI. The full variable domain, its missing parts supplied by reference TRBV18 and TRBJ2-1, is NAGVMQNPRHLVRRRGQEARLRCSPMKGHSHVYWYRQLPEEGLKFMVYLQKENIIDESGMPKERFSAEFPKEGPSILRIQQVVRGDSAAYFCASSLTGTYNEQFFGPGTRLTVL.

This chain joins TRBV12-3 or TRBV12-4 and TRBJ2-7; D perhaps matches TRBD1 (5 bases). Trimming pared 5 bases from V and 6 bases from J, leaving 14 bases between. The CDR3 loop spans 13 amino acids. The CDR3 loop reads CASSSRVPSEQYF. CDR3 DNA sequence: TGTGCCAGCAGTAGCAGGGTACCGAGCGAGCAGTACTTC.

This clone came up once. CDR3 sequence: CASSPPVGVFRELFF. For the CDR3, the DNA is TGTGCCAGCAGCCCTCCGGTGGGAGTATTTCGGGAGCTGTTTTTT. The genes are TRBV5-5 and TRBJ2-2; D possibly corresponds to TRBD2 (5 bases). This CDR3 has 15 amino acids. From germline, CDR1 is SGHKS and CDR2 YYEKEE (reference sequence). V shed 4 bases and J shed 9 bases, with 19 bases lying between them.

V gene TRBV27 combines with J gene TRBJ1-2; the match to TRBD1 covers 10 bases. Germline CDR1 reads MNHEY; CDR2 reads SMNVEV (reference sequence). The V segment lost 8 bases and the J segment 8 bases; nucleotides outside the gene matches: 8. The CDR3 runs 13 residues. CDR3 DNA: TGTGCCAGCGGCCGACAGGGGGCTGACGGCTACACCTTC. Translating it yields CASGRQGADGYTF.

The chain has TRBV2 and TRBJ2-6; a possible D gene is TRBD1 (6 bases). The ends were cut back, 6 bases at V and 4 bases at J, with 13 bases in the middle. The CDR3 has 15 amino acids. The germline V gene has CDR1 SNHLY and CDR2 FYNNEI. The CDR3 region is CASSADRRGANVLTF. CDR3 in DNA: TGTGCCAGCAGCGCTGACAGGAGAGGGGCCAACGTCCTGACTTTC.

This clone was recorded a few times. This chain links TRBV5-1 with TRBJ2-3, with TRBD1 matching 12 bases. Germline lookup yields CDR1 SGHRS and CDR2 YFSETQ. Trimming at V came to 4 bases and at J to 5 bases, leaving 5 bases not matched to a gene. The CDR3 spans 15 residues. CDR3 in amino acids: CASSGGTGGQDTQYF. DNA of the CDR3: TGCGCCAGCAGCGGCGGGACAGGGGGCCAAGATACGCAGTATTTT.

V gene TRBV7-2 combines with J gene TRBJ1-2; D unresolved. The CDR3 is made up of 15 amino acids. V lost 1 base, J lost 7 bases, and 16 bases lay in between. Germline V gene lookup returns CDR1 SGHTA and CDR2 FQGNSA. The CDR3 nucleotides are TGTGCCAGCAGCTTAGAGGGAAGAGGGATCAGTGGCTACACCTTC. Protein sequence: CASSLEGRGISGYTF.

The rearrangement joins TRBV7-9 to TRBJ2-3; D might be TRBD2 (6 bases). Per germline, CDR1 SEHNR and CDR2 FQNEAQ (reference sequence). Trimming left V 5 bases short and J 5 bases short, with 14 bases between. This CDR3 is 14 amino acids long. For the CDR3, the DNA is TGTGCCAGCAGCCCGGGGGAATTGGGAGATACGCAGTATTTT. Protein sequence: CASSPGELGDTQYF.

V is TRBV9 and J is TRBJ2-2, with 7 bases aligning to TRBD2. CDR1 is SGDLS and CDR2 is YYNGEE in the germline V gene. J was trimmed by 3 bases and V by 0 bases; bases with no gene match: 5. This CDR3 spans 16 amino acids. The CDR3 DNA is TGTGCCAGCAGCGTAGAGGGCGGGGGTGACACCGGGGAGCTGTTTTTT. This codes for CASSVEGGGDTGELFF.

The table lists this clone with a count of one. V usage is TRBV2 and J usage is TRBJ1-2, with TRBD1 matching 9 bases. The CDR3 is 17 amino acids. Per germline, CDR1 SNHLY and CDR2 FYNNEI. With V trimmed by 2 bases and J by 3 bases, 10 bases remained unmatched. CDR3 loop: CASSESGTGNFDYGYTF. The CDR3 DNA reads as TGTGCCAGCAGTGAATCCGGGACAGGGAATTTTGACTATGGCTACACCTTC.

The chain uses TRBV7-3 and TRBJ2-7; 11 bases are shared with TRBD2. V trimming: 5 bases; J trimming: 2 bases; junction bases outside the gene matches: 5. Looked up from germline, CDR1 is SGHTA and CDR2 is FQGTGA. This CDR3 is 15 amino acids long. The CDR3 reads CASSPGSGGAYEQYF. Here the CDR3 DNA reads TGTGCCAGCAGCCCTGGTAGCGGGGGGGCCTACGAGCAGTACTTC.